The rows below give T cell receptor beta chains drawn from one sample of a study of T cells after yellow fever vaccination. Via MiXCR, TCRdb re-called the 5' RACE reads, giving one row per CDR3 protein. The repertoire holds around 100,000 distinct CDR3 sequences, 5.8% seen once, with roughly two fifths in the top ten. Specimen: CD8+ T cells sorted from PBMCs, collected 10 days after the yellow fever booster vaccination. The receptor source for this set is a man aged 18 to 30 who received the YFV17D yellow fever vaccine. Both conserved end residues are part of each CDR3. A D gene is named only where the DNA matches it firmly. Expanded clones get a size class; other rows say once, few or many, or leave the size out.

TGCGCCAGCAGCCCGGGACTAGCGGGGGACTTCCGGGGGTTCTTC	CASSPGLAGDFRGFF	15	few	TRBJ2-1	TRBV4-1	TRBD2
TGTGCCAGCAGCATAACCAGCAGGGTAGCAGATACGCAGTATTTT	CASSITSRVADTQYF	15	few	TRBJ2-3	TRBV7-3	NA
TGCGCCAGCAGCTCACCAGGACACGCCGCCCAGGATACGCAGTATTTT	CASSSPGHAAQDTQYF	16	few	TRBJ2-3	TRBV4-3	NA
TGTGCCAGCAGCTTAGGACAGACCGATAATTCACCCCTCCACTTT	CASSLGQTDNSPLHF	15	NA	TRBJ1-6	TRBV7-8	NA
TGCAGCGGGGCCGGGACGGCGAACACCGGGGAGCTGTTTTTT	CSGAGTANTGELFF	14	many	TRBJ2-2	TRBV29-1	NA
TGCAGCGTTACCACGGGACAATCCTACGAGCAGTACTTC	CSVTTGQSYEQYF	13	NA	TRBJ2-7	TRBV29-1	NA
TGTGCCAGCACCCAAAGACCAGTGGGAGGCTACACCTTC	CASTQRPVGGYTF	13	few	TRBJ1-2	TRBV7-9	NA
TGTGCCAGCAGGGGAGGTTTGAACCTGAACACTGAAGCTTTCTTT	CASRGGLNLNTEAFF	15	NA	TRBJ1-1	TRBV25-1	NA
TGTGCCAGCTTACCCACAGGCAACGTGGCCTACAATGAGCAGTTCTTC	CASLPTGNVAYNEQFF	16	NA	TRBJ2-1	TRBV12-3/TRBV12-4	NA
TGTGCCAGCAGCCCCCACCCGGGACAGGGGAGAGAGCCCCAGCATTTT	CASSPHPGQGREPQHF	16	few	TRBJ1-5	TRBV7-8	TRBD1
TGTGCCAGCAGCTTCGAAGCGCCGGGGGGGTTCGATACGCAGTATTTT	CASSFEAPGGFDTQYF	16	few	TRBJ2-3	TRBV7-2	TRBD2
TGTGCCAGCAGTGTCTACAATGAGCAGTTCTTC	CASSVYNEQFF	11	NA	TRBJ2-1	TRBV6-2/TRBV6-3	NA
TGTGCCAGTAGTATAGACTCCGGGACATTGAACACTGAAGCTTTCTTT	CASSIDSGTLNTEAFF	16	few	TRBJ1-1	TRBV19	NA
TGTGCCAGCAGTACCACGGGGGGTTGGGGCAATGAGCAGTTCTTC	CASSTTGGWGNEQFF	15	few	TRBJ2-1	TRBV12-3/TRBV12-4	TRBD2
TGTGCCAGCAGCTTAGGCAGGGAGGATTACTATGGCTACACCTTC	CASSLGREDYYGYTF	15	few	TRBJ1-2	TRBV7-9	NA
TGCGCCAGCAGCCAAGGCCGGGGCTACACCTTC	CASSQGRGYTF	11	few	TRBJ1-2	TRBV4-1	NA